Below, 11 T cell receptor beta chains from the same sample are listed, as sequenced in a study of CD8+CD57+ T cells in acquired aplastic anemia. For CDR3 and TCR beta VDJ profiling, genomic DNA was the template used. TCRdb re-called the reads with MiXCR, one entry per CDR3 protein. The repertoire has about 190,000 distinct CDR3 sequences, around 66% of them found once; the top ten carry around 42%. Sample: sorted CD4+, CD8+, or CD8+CD57+ T cells (not recorded which) from PBMCs. Receptor source: a human donor with severe aplastic anemia or a healthy control (not recorded which).

This clonotype was observed once. Mismatch with germline at one junction end may stem from a read error. This chain links TRBV7-9 with TRBJ2-3, with 8 bases matching TRBD1. Germline assignment: CDR1 SEHNR and CDR2 FQNEAQ (reference sequence). The CDR3 length is 14 residues. CDR3 protein: CASSQGQGSDEQYF. DNA of the CDR3: TGCGCCAGCAGCCAAGGACAGGGTTCGGATGAGCAGTATTTT.

The J gene is TRBJ2-5, the V gene TRBV11-1; no definite D call. The CDR3 is 16 residues long. Trimming took 4 bases from V and 5 from J, leaving 20 bases between them. In germline, CDR1 is SGHAT, CDR2 FQDESV (reference sequence). CDR3 region: CASSSSSPSPYETQYF. In DNA form, the CDR3 reads TGTGCCAGCAGCTCTTCGAGCCCCTCCCCCTATGAGACCCAGTACTTC.

This chain links TRBV20-1 with TRBJ2-7; TRBD2 matches 14 bases. This CDR3 comprises 15 residues. Germline V gene data show CDR1 as DFQATT and CDR2 as SNEGSKA (reference sequence). Unmatched junction bases numbered 4, after V lost 4 bases and J lost 2 bases. CDR3: CSATGLAGGTYEQYF. The CDR3 DNA sequence: TGCAGTGCTACCGGACTAGCGGGGGGCACCTACGAGCAGTACTTC.

The chain carries TRBV9 and TRBJ1-2, with D unclear. Germline values: CDR1 SGDLS, CDR2 YYNGEE. This CDR3 contains 17 residues. V lost 0 bases and J 1 base, leaving 16 bases between the germline ends. The CDR3 is CASSVEGSAGLNYGYTF. CDR3 DNA: TGTGCCAGCAGCGTAGAAGGGTCGGCTGGCCTTAACTATGGCTACACCTTC.

The count of this clonotype is one. This chain joins TRBV24-1 and TRBJ2-6, with D perhaps matching TRBD1 (5 bases). CDR1 and CDR2 from the germline V gene are KGHDR and SFDVKD. Trimming pared 6 bases from V and 1 base from J, leaving 12 bases between. The CDR3 has 16 amino acids. As DNA, the CDR3 is TGTGCCACCAGTCCAGGGATCGCTTCTGGGGCCAACGTCCTGACTTTC. Translating it yields CATSPGIASGANVLTF.

In this sample, this clonotype turned up once. The rearrangement uses TRBV20-1 and TRBJ2-3, with 9 positions matching TRBD2. Germline V CDR1 and CDR2: DFQATT, SNEGSKA (reference sequence). J gave up 5 bases and V 1 base, and 7 bases lay outside the gene matches. The CDR3 contains 15 residues. DNA for the CDR3: TGCAGTGCTAGAGGCGGGGGGGCCGGGGGAGATACGCAGTATTTT. Protein sequence: CSARGGGAGGDTQYF.

The genes are TRBV19 and TRBJ1-1, with TRBD1 matching 8 bases. Trimming removed 7 bases from V and 7 bases from J; junction bases left unmatched: 5. Germline CDR1 reads LNHDA; CDR2 reads SQIVND (reference sequence). This CDR3 region has 12 residues. The CDR3 nucleotides are TGTGCCAGTACCGCGACAGGGGATGAAGCTTTCTTT. Translation: CASTATGDEAFF.

This chain connects TRBV10-3 to TRBJ2-7; perhaps TRBD1 as D (5 bases). Germline assignment: CDR1 ENHRY and CDR2 SYGVKD. This CDR3 contains 13 residues. V gave up 9 bases and J gave up 0 bases, with 12 bases separating them. This chain's CDR3 is CAMGRQSSYEQYF. DNA of the CDR3: TGTGCCATGGGCAGACAGAGCTCCTACGAGCAGTACTTC.

This clonotype appeared a single time. The chain has TRBV9 and TRBJ1-2; perhaps TRBD1 as D (5 bases). From germline, CDR1 is SGDLS and CDR2 YYNGEE. There are 13 residues in the CDR3. Trimming took 1 base from V and 9 from J, leaving 13 bases between them. The CDR3 reads CASSVLPQDSYTF. CDR3 sequence (DNA): TGTGCCAGCAGCGTACTACCACAGGATAGCTACACCTTC.

This clonotype has just one count. This sequence joins TRBV12-3 or TRBV12-4 and TRBJ1-2, with D tentatively TRBD1 (5 bases). This CDR3 has 14 residues. The V and J ends lost 4 bases and 6 bases respectively, with 15 bases between them. CDR3 residues: CASSSQGEYDGYTF. CDR3 bases: TGTGCCAGCAGTTCCCAGGGTGAGTACGATGGCTACACCTTC.

This chain links TRBV7-9 with TRBJ2-3; the D gene is possibly TRBD2 (6 bases). V lost 0 bases to trimming and J lost 5 bases, with 6 bases between them. The CDR3 has 13 amino acids. Germline V gives CDR1 SEHNR, CDR2 FQNEAQ (reference sequence). The CDR3 DNA reads TGTGCCAGCAGCTTAGCGCGGGGAGATACGCAGTATTTT. Amino acid sequence: CASSLARGDTQYF.